What follows is one T cell receptor (beta chain) and its context. Its antigen is undetermined. This specimen belongs to a study of cytomegalovirus exposure and HLA in healthy donors. Overall study: A preliminary data release comprised about 85 million unique TCRs obtained from HLA-typed donors.

Study observations and caveats: It was confirmed in vitro that a few of the CMV-associated chains were specific for CMV antigens.

A multiplex PCR was run with 60 Vbeta primers and 13 Jbeta primers. Assay used: immunoSEQ multiplex PCR; TCRdb lists only in-frame clones, some missing. The sample lists around 55,000 clones, approximately 80% occurring once. The TCR originated in a female donor in good health and CMV-seronegative. Sequenced sample: PBMCs.

The CDR3 coding sequence is TGTGCCAGCAGTCCCTCCGAGCGGGAATGGGAGACCCAGTACTTC. Its translation: CASSPSEREWETQYF. The V and J genes are TRBV6-6 and TRBJ2-5, with 7 positions matching TRBD2. The CDR3 extends over 15 amino acids. J gave up 5 bases and V 5 bases, and 11 bases lay outside the gene matches. CDR1 and CDR2 (germline): MNHNY, SVGAGI (reference sequence).